This TCR beta chain is drawn from a study of early T cells in non-severe SARS-CoV-2 infection. Study context: Whole-blood bulk RNA, unsorted, was sequenced, and chains were unpaired.

Study conclusions and caveats: Matching against VDJdb likely underestimated virus-specific expansions, favoring anti-spike CD8.

The CDR3 consists of 14 residues. V dropped 2 bases and J dropped 4 bases, with 12 bases sitting between them. From germline, CDR1 is SGHRS and CDR2 YFSETQ. Tagging with unique molecular identifiers was applied to individual cDNA molecules. Each CDR3 protein is one row after TCRdb ran MiXCR on the 5' RACE reads. The sample shows approximately 52,000 distinct CDR3 sequences, over 7% of them seen only once. This clonotype was observed a few times. The antigen remains undetermined. The chain joins TRBV5-1 to TRBJ1-2; no clear D gene. The sequence derives from an adult who was a healthcare worker with PCR-confirmed SARS-CoV-2 infection or an uninfected control (not recorded which). Sequencing was carried out using whole blood. CDR3 sequence: CASSLETGIYGYTF. The CDR3 bases are TGCGCCAGCAGCTTAGAGACGGGGATCTATGGCTACACCTTC.